The 27 T cell receptor beta chains in this list originate from one sample, sequenced in a study of vaccination effects on CD4 cells after COVID-19. The antigens for these receptors are not known. CD4+ T cells specific for antigen were expanded with viral peptide pools by the ViraFEST assay before sequencing. A 10-day culture period preceded the isolation of CD4+ T cells. The study found no prior SARS-CoV-2 infection in the vaccine recipients, who tested negative for nucleocapsid antibodies. Some clones are missing from TCRdb's copy, which holds only in-frame ones; the method was immunoSEQ multiplex PCR. The sample lists fewer than 55,000 clones, roughly three quarters occurring once. The sample here was CD4+ T cells from PBMCs cultured with HCoV-OC43 spike peptides, taken before COVID-19 vaccination. Subset denoted: HCoV-OC43 spike overlapping peptide pool stimulation. The receptors were gathered from a human donor who received a COVID-19 vaccine.

This clone was observed once. This chain links TRBV25-1 with TRBJ1-5; D possibly corresponds to TRBD1 (5 bases). CDR3 size: 12 residues. Per germline, CDR1 MGHDK and CDR2 SYGVNS. With 8 bases removed from V and 10 bases from J, the gap between germline ends came to 15 bases. In nucleotides, the CDR3 is TGTGCCAGCGGGGTGGGGGTTTTCCCCCAGCATTTT. Residues: CASGVGVFPQHF.

The chain joins TRBV12-3 or TRBV12-4 to TRBJ1-1; D is ambiguous. Trimming removed 7 bases at V and 0 bases at J, with 9 bases between. This CDR3 has 13 amino acids. CDR3 loop: CASTNSLNTEAFF. Written as DNA, the CDR3 is TGTGCCAGCACCAATTCATTGAACACTGAAGCTTTCTTT.

The J gene is TRBJ1-1, the V gene TRBV2, with TRBD1 matching 7 bases. CDR1 and CDR2 (germline): SNHLY, FYNNEI. The V segment lost 4 bases and the J segment 1 base; nucleotides outside the gene matches: 6. The CDR3 is made up of 15 amino acids. The CDR3 sequence: CASSVGQTSNTEAFF. CDR3 bases: TGTGCCAGCAGTGTGGGACAGACTTCGAACACTGAAGCTTTCTTT.

The chain couples TRBV3-1 (or the pseudogene TRBV3-2) to TRBJ2-3, with 10 bases identical to TRBD2. Per germline, CDR1 LGHDT and CDR2 YNNKEL (reference sequence). The CDR3 totals 18 residues. With 4 bases clipped from V and 2 bases from J, the junction kept 12 bases outside the gene matches. The CDR3 is CASSPRASGGPPTDTQYF. CDR3 DNA sequence: TGTGCCAGCAGCCCCCGGGCTAGCGGGGGCCCTCCCACAGATACGCAGTATTTT.

The rearrangement joins TRBV6-5 to TRBJ2-3; D remains ambiguous. Deletions cut 0 bases from V and 0 bases from J, with 10 bases between. This CDR3 has 16 amino acids. Per germline, CDR1 MNHEY and CDR2 SVGAGI. The CDR3 is CASSYSYISSTDTQYF. The CDR3 coding sequence is TGTGCCAGCAGTTACTCGTACATCTCTAGCACAGATACGCAGTATTTT.

The V and J genes are TRBV6-1 and TRBJ2-1, with no clear D. Per germline, CDR1 MNHNS and CDR2 SASEGT. The V gene lost 3 bases and the J gene lost 7 bases, with 4 bases spanning the gap. This CDR3 comprises 11 residues. CDR3 coding DNA: TGTGCCAGCAGTGAGGGGAATGAGCAGTTCTTC. Protein: CASSEGNEQFF.

V usage is TRBV18 and J usage is TRBJ1-5; D not resolved. The CDR3 is 14 amino acids. The germline V gene encodes CDR1 KGHSH and CDR2 LQKENI. V gave up 5 bases and J gave up 5 bases, with 13 bases separating them. The CDR3 nucleotides read TGTGCCAGCTCATCCGGGAGTGGAGATCAGCCCCAGCATTTT. Protein product: CASSSGSGDQPQHF.

The chain joins TRBV25-1 to TRBJ1-2; D might be TRBD1 (5 bases). The CDR3 contains 12 residues. V shed 1 base and J shed 5 bases, with 5 bases lying between them. Germline CDR1 reads MGHDK; CDR2 reads SYGVNS. The CDR3 DNA is TGTGCCAGCAGTGAATCAGGGTATGGCTACACCTTC. Its protein product is CASSESGYGYTF.

V gene TRBV5-1 combines with J gene TRBJ2-1; no definite D call. The V end was cut by 3 bases, the J end by 4 bases, with 14 bases between. Germline-derived CDR1 and CDR2 are SGHRS and YFSETQ. The CDR3 has 15 residues. DNA of the CDR3: TGCGCCAGCAGCTACCGGACCGCTTATTACAATGAGCAGTTCTTC. Its protein is CASSYRTAYYNEQFF.

This clone showed up just once. The rearrangement links TRBV4-1 to TRBJ1-4; possibly TRBD1 for D (5 bases). The CDR3 has 14 residues. Germline CDR1 reads MGHRA; CDR2 reads YSYEKL. With 1 base removed from V and 8 bases from J, the gap between germline ends came to 11 bases. The CDR3 is CASSQVSGSEKLFF. The CDR3 DNA sequence: TGCGCCAGCAGCCAAGTTTCAGGGTCGGAAAAACTGTTTTTT.

This chain links TRBV7-9 with TRBJ1-2; D not resolved. V lost 1 base and J lost 6, with 9 bases in between. The CDR3 loop spans 13 amino acids. Germline CDR1 and CDR2: SEHNR and FQNEAQ (reference sequence). The CDR3 nucleotides are TGTGCCAGCAGCTTAGTAGGGAACAATGGCTACACCTTC. The encoded protein is CASSLVGNNGYTF.

This chain uses TRBV29-1 with TRBJ2-3; no reliable D call. V was pared by 2 bases and J by 2 bases, with 11 bases between. The germline V gene encodes CDR1 SQVTM and CDR2 ANQGSEA. The CDR3 contains 14 residues. CDR3 amino acids: CSVERPAPTDTQYF. In DNA form, the CDR3 reads TGCAGCGTTGAACGACCGGCCCCCACAGATACGCAGTATTTT.

The chain combines TRBV5-1 with TRBJ1-5; D call uncertain. The CDR3 extends over 13 amino acids. Germline V gene lookup returns CDR1 SGHRS and CDR2 YFSETQ. V was cut by 0 bases and J by 2 bases, with 3 bases left in between. CDR3 protein: CASSLVGNQPQHF. As DNA, the CDR3 is TGCGCCAGCAGCTTGGTTGGCAATCAGCCCCAGCATTTT. The full variable domain, completed using reference TRBV5-1 and TRBJ1-5, is KAGVTQTPRYLIKTRGQQVTLSCSPISGHRSVSWYQQTPGQGLQFLFEYFSETQRNKGNFPGRFSGRQFSNSRSEMNVSTLELGDSALYLCASSLVGNQPQHFGDGTRLSIL.

The rearrangement links TRBV5-1 to TRBJ1-2; D gene ambiguous. The CDR3 runs 16 residues. The germline gives CDR1 SGHRS, CDR2 YFSETQ. Trimming pared 0 bases from V and 6 bases from J, leaving 18 bases between. The CDR3 reads CASSLEVVSPKDGYTF. CDR3 bases: TGCGCCAGCAGCTTGGAAGTTGTCAGCCCCAAGGATGGCTACACCTTC.

J is TRBJ1-2 and V is TRBV6-5; 7 bases match TRBD1. Trimming took 2 bases from V and 5 from J; bases not matched to a gene: 11. Germline CDR1 is MNHEY and CDR2 is SVGAGI. This CDR3 is built from 16 residues. The chain's CDR3 is CASSYGGVRGEYGYTF. The CDR3, as DNA: TGTGCCAGCAGTTACGGGGGGGTCAGGGGGGAGTATGGCTACACCTTC.

The chain is built from TRBV12-3 or TRBV12-4 and TRBJ2-5; TRBD2 might be the D (5 bases). The CDR3 loop spans 13 amino acids. V was shortened by 3 bases and J by 5 bases, with 10 bases between the two germline ends. The CDR3 sequence: CASSFQPGETQYF. The CDR3, as DNA: TGTGCCAGCAGTTTCCAGCCGGGGGAGACCCAGTACTTC.

This clone has only a few counts. This chain uses TRBV29-1 with TRBJ1-1; D is possibly TRBD1 (6 bases). CDR1 SQVTM and CDR2 ANQGSEA come from the germline V gene. The CDR3 contains 14 residues. The V end was cut by 6 bases, the J end by 3 bases, with 17 bases between. CDR3 region: CSVIGGGAHTEAFF. Here the CDR3 DNA reads TGCAGCGTCATAGGAGGGGGAGCACACACTGAAGCTTTCTTT.

V and J are TRBV29-1 and TRBJ1-4, with TRBD1 identical over 9 bases. Germline V gene data show CDR1 as SQVTM and CDR2 as ANQGSEA. The ends lost 4 bases at V and 7 bases at J; junction bases unmatched: 4. The CDR3 totals 13 residues. CDR3 bases: TGCAGCGTTGGGGGACAGGGAGGTGAAAAACTGTTTTTT. Amino acids: CSVGGQGGEKLFF.

V usage is TRBV6-1 and J usage is TRBJ1-6, with D hard to call. This CDR3 has 11 residues. The V gene's germline CDR1 is MNHNS and CDR2 SASEGT. V dropped 3 bases and J dropped 10 bases, with 4 bases sitting between them. This CDR3 reads CASSEASPLHF. The CDR3 region has the DNA TGTGCCAGCAGTGAGGCCTCACCCCTCCACTTT.

The genes are TRBV5-6 and TRBJ2-1; 8 nucleotides match TRBD2. Germline V gives CDR1 SGHDT, CDR2 YYEEEE. This CDR3 is built from 15 residues. Losses at the gene ends were 6 bases for V and 8 bases for J; bases not matched to a gene: 13. The DNA for the CDR3 is TGTGCCAGCATCCTACTAGCGGTTGGGGCCGATGAGCAGTTCTTC. Its protein is CASILLAVGADEQFF.

The CDR3 DNA sequence: TGTGCCAGCAGTCACAGGTACAATGAGCAGTTCTTC. This translates into CASSHRYNEQFF. This sequence joins TRBV6-5 and TRBJ2-1, with D possibly being TRBD1 (5 bases). In germline, CDR1 is MNHEY, CDR2 SVGAGI. V dropped 5 bases and J dropped 4 bases, with 6 bases sitting between them. The CDR3 totals 12 residues.

This clone was seen only once. The J gene is TRBJ2-1, the V gene TRBV9, with 7 bases aligning to TRBD1. CDR1 is SGDLS and CDR2 is YYNGEE in the germline V gene. The V gene end was trimmed by 0 bases and the J gene end by 1 base; junction bases not matched to a gene: 1. The CDR3 has 15 residues. The CDR3 DNA follows: TGTGCCAGCAGCGTAGAACAGGGGTCCTACAATGAGCAGTTCTTC. Residues: CASSVEQGSYNEQFF.

This chain uses TRBV19 with TRBJ2-1; 7 bases agree with TRBD1. Germline CDR1 is LNHDA and CDR2 is SQIVND (reference sequence). Trimming cost V 6 bases and J 3 bases; bases outside gene matches: 5. This CDR3 has 14 amino acids. CDR3 loop: CASSRGDSYNEQFF. In DNA form, the CDR3 reads TGTGCCAGTAGCCGAGGGGACAGCTACAATGAGCAGTTCTTC.

CDR3: CASPTLAGGPYQETQYF. The CDR3, as DNA: TGTGCCAGCCCTACCCTAGCGGGGGGACCGTACCAAGAGACCCAGTACTTC. The chain is built from TRBV5-8 and TRBJ2-5, with TRBD2 identical over 11 bases. Germline trimming cut 7 bases from V and 0 bases from J; bases unmatched to any gene: 11. Germline CDR1 reads SGHTS; CDR2 reads YDEGEE. The CDR3 consists of 17 residues.

The rearrangement uses TRBV6-5 and TRBJ1-1; no clear D gene. V lost 7 bases to trimming and J lost 2 bases, with 14 bases between them. Germline V lookup: CDR1 MNHEY, CDR2 SVGAGI. The CDR3 totals 14 residues. Here the CDR3 reads CASKRTAGNTEAFF. The CDR3 DNA reads TGTGCCAGCAAGAGGACGGCGGGAAACACTGAAGCTTTCTTT.

The rearrangement uses TRBV29-1 and TRBJ1-3; no definite D call. From germline, CDR1 is SQVTM and CDR2 ANQGSEA. V dropped 4 bases and J dropped 8 bases, with 6 bases sitting between them. This CDR3 is built from 10 residues. CDR3 nucleotide sequence: TGCAGCGTTGGTGGGGACACCATATATTTT. Translated: CSVGGDTIYF.

The CDR3 loop reads CASKWVEGVGEQFF. CDR3 DNA sequence: TGTGCCAGCAAATGGGTGGAAGGGGTTGGTGAGCAGTTCTTC. V gene TRBV6-5 combines with J gene TRBJ2-1; D may be TRBD1 (5 bases). The V end was cut by 7 bases, the J end by 9 bases, with 19 bases between. The V gene's germline CDR1 is MNHEY and CDR2 SVGAGI. This CDR3 is built from 14 residues.